This passage covers 2 T cell receptor beta chains from one sample sequenced in a study of T cell repertoires in cytomegalovirus infection. These receptors lack a known antigen. From the reads, TCRdb called clonotypes with MiXCR, one entry per CDR3 protein. The sample has around 310,000 distinct CDR3 sequences, almost 30% seen once. This specimen was cultured PBMCs, taken from culture after CMV antigen stimulation. The receptors stem from a human donor in good health (CMV status not recorded). Some clones in this sample may be carry-over from other donors' samples.

The CDR3 spells CSVRQGGFYGYTF. The CDR3 DNA sequence: TGCAGCGTCAGACAGGGAGGGTTCTATGGCTACACCTTC. The chain recombines TRBV29-1 with TRBJ1-2, with 7 bases identical to TRBD1. The CDR3 extends over 13 amino acids. With V trimmed by 6 bases and J by 4 bases, 8 bases remained unmatched. Germline V gene lookup returns CDR1 SQVTM and CDR2 ANQGSEA.

The V call is TRBV3-1, the J call TRBJ1-4; 9 bases agree with TRBD1. With 3 bases clipped from V and 5 bases from J, the junction kept 4 bases outside the gene matches. The germline CDR1 and CDR2 sequences are LGHDT and YNNKEL (reference sequence). The CDR3 extends over 15 amino acids. The CDR3 region is CASSQGQGWNEKLFF. DNA for the CDR3: TGTGCCAGCAGCCAGGGACAGGGTTGGAATGAAAAACTGTTTTTT.